A selection of T cell receptor beta chains follows, all from one sample in a study of blood T cell repertoires in COVID-19. Sequencing used immunoSEQ multiplex PCR; TCRdb keeps in-frame clones, though not all of them. Of roughly 72,000 clones in the sample, over 70% were seen once. The sample comprised peripheral blood. These receptors all come from a man in his 70s who had recovered from COVID-19. Both conserved end residues are part of each CDR3.

TRBJ1-6 TRBV5-6 CASSLNRGESPLHF
TRBJ2-2 TRBV19 CASSIGLAGGSDTGELFF
TRBJ2-7 TRBV2 CASSEDRGPSYEQYF
TRBJ2-7 TRBV7-6 CASSSLGTSEYPYEQYF
TRBJ1-6 TRBV28 CASQNRRRNSPLHF
TRBJ1-2 TRBV14 CASSQLRDRGYGYTF
TRBJ2-1 TRBV28 CASSIHSGRNSNEQFF
TRBJ2-3 TRBV10-1 CASSEVRGTDTQYF
TRBJ2-5 TRBV7-2 CASSSMGAGGQETQYF
TRBJ2-7 TRBV27 CASSPKYGTYEQYF
TRBJ1-3 TRBV19 CASSIEPRIPGNTIYF